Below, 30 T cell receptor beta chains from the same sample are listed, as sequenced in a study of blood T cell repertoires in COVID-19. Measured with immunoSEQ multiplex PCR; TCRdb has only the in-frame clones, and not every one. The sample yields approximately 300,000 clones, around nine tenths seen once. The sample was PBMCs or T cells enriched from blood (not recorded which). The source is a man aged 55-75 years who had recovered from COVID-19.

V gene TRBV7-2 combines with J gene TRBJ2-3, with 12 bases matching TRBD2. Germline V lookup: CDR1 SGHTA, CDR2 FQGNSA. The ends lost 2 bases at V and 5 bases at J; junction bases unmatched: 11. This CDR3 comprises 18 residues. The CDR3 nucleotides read TGTGCCAGCAGCTTACGGCCTAGCGGGAGGGCCCAGGGAGATACGCAGTATTTT. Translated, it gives CASSLRPSGRAQGDTQYF.

The CDR3 loop reads CASSEARGYSNQPQHF. In nucleotides, the CDR3 is TGTGCCAGCAGTGAAGCCCGCGGCTATAGCAATCAGCCCCAGCATTTT. This chain connects TRBV6-1 to TRBJ1-5; no definite D call. V dropped 0 bases and J dropped 0 bases, with 9 bases sitting between them. Germline loops: CDR1 MNHNS, CDR2 SASEGT. This CDR3 has 16 amino acids.

In DNA, the CDR3 is TGTGCCAGCAGTTTAATTGTCAGGGAGACCCAGTACTTC. Translation: CASSLIVRETQYF. V is TRBV12-3 or TRBV12-4 and J is TRBJ2-5; D gene ambiguous. Trimming cost V 2 bases and J 5 bases, with 9 bases left between them. The length of the CDR3 is 13 residues.

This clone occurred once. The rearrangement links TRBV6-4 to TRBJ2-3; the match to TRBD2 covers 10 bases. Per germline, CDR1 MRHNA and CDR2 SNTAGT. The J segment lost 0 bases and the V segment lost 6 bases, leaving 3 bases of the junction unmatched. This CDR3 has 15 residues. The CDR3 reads CASSWTSGSTDTQYF. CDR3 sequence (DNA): TGTGCCAGCAGCTGGACTAGCGGTAGCACAGATACGCAGTATTTT.

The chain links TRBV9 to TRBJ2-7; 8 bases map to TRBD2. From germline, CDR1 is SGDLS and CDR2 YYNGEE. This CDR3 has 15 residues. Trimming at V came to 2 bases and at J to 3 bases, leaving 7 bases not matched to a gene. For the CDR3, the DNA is TGTGCCAGCAGCGTCACGACTAGCGCCGTCTACGAGCAGTACTTC. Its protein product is CASSVTTSAVYEQYF.

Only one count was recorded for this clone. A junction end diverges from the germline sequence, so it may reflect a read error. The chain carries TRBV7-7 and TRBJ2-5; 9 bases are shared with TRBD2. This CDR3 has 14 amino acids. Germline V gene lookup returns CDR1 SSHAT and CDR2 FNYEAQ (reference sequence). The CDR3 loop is CASSLAGELETQYF. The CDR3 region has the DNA TGTGCTAGCAGCTTAGCGGGAGAACTCGAGACCCAGTACTTC.

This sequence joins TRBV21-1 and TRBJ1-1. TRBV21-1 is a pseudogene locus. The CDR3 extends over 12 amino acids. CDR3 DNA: TGTGCCGGCCGCGGGGAGGACACTGAAGCTTTCTTT. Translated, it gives CAGRGEDTEAFF.

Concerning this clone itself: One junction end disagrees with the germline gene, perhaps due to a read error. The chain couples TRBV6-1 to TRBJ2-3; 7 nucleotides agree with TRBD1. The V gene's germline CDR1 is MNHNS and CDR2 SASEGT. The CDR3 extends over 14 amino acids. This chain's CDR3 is CASREGQGTDTQYF. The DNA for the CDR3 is TGTGCCAGCAGGGAAGGACAGGGCACAGATACGCAGTATTTT.

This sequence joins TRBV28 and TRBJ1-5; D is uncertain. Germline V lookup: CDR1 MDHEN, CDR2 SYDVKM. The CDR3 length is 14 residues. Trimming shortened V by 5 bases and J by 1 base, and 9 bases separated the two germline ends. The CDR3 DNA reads TGTGCCAGCAGTATTCCGGGGAGCAATCAGCCCCAGCATTTT. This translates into CASSIPGSNQPQHF.

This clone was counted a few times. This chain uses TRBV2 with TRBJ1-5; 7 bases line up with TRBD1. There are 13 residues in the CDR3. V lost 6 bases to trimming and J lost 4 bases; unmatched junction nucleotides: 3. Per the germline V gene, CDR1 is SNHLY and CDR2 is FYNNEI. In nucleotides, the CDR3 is TGTGCCAGCAGCGAGGGACAGAATCAGCCCCAGCATTTT. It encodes CASSEGQNQPQHF.

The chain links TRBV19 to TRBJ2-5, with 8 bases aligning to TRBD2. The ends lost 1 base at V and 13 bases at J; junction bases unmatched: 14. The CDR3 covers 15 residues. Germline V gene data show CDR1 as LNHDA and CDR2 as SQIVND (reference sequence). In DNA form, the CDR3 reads TGTGCCAGTAGTATAGCAGGCGGTCCCGGTGGGACTAGGTACTTC. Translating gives CASSIAGGPGGTRYF.

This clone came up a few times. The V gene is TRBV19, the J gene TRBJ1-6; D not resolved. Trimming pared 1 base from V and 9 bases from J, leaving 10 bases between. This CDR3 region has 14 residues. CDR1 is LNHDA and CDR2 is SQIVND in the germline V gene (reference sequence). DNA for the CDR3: TGTGCCAGTAGTATAGCCGGGTACGGTTCACCCCTCCACTTT. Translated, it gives CASSIAGYGSPLHF.

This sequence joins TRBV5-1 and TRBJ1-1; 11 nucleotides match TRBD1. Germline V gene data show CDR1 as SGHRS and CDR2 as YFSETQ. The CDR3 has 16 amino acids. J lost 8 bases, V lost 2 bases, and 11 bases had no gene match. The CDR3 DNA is TGCGCCAGCAGCTTAGGTTGGACAGGGGGCTCCAACGAAGCTTTCTTT. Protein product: CASSLGWTGGSNEAFF.

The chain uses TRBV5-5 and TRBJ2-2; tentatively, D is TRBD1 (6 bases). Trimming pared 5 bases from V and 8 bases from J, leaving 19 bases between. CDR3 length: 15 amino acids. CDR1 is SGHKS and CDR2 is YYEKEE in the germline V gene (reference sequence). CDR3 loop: CASSSGTRPSGELFF. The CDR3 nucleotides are TGTGCCAGCAGTTCCGGGACACGGCCTTCAGGGGAGCTGTTTTTT.

CDR3: CASRSYTDTQYF. DNA for the CDR3: TGTGCCAGCAGGAGTTACACAGATACGCAGTATTTT. The chain uses TRBV28 and TRBJ2-3; D uncertain. Germline loops: CDR1 MDHEN, CDR2 SYDVKM. With 6 bases removed from V and 2 bases from J, the gap between germline ends came to 6 bases. The CDR3 consists of 12 residues.

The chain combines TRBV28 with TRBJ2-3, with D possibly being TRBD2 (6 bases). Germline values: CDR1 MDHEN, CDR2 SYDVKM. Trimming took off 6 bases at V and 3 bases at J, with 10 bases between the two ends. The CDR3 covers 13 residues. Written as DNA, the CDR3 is TGTGCCAGCAGACAGAGCGGGACAGATACGCAGTATTTT. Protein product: CASRQSGTDTQYF. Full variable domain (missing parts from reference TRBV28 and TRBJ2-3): DVKVTQSSRYLVKRTGEKVFLECVQDMDHENMFWYRQDPGLGLRLIYFSYDVKMKEKGDIPEGYSVSREKKERFSLILESASTNQTSMYLCASRQSGTDTQYFGPGTRLTVL.

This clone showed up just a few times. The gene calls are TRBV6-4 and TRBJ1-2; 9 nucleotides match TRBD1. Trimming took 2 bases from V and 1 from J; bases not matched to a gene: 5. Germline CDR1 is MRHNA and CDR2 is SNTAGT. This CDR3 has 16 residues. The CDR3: CASSDTTGGRNYGYTF. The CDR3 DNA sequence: TGTGCCAGCAGTGACACCACAGGGGGCCGTAACTATGGCTACACCTTC.

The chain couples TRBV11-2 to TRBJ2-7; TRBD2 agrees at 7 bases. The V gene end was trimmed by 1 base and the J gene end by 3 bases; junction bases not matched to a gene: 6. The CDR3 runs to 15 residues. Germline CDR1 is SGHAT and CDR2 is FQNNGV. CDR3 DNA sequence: TGTGCCAGCAGCTTAGTATCGGGACTACTCTACGAGCAGTACTTC. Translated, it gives CASSLVSGLLYEQYF.

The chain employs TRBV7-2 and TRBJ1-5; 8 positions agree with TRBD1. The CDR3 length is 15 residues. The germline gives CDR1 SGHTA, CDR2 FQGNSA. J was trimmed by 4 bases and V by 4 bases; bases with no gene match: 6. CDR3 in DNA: TGTGCCAGCAGCTACGGACAGGGAGGGAATCAGCCCCAGCATTTT. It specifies CASSYGQGGNQPQHF.

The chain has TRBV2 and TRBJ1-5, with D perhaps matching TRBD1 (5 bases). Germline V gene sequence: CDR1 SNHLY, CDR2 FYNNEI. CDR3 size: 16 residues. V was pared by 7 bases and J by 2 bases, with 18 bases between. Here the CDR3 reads CASIPGRGWGNQPQHF. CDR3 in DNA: TGTGCCAGCATCCCCGGGAGGGGATGGGGCAATCAGCCCCAGCATTTT.

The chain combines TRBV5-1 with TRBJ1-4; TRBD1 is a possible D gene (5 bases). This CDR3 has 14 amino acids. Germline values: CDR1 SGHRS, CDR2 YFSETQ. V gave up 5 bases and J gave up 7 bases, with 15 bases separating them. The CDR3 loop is CASRPTEGSEKLFF. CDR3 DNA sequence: TGCGCCAGCAGACCGACAGAAGGTAGTGAAAAACTGTTTTTT.

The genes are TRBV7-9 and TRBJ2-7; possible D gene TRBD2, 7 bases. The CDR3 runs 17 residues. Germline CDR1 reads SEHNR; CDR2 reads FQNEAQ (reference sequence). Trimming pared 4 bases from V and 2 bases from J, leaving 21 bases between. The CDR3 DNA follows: TGTGCCAGCAGCTACCTAACGACGGGGAGGGGGGCCTACGAGCAGTACTTC. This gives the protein CASSYLTTGRGAYEQYF.

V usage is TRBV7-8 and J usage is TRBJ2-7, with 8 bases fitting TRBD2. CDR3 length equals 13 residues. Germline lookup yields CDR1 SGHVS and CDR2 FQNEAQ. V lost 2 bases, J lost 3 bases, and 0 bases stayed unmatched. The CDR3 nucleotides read TGTGCCAGCAGCTTAACTAGCGGCTACGAGCAGTACTTC. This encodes CASSLTSGYEQYF. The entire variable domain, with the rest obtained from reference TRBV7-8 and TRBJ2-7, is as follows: GAGVSQSPRYKVAKRGQDVALRCDPISGHVSLFWYQQALGQGPEFLTYFQNEAQLDKSGLPSDRFFAERPEGSVSTLKIQRTQQEDSAVYLCASSLTSGYEQYFGPGTRLTVT.

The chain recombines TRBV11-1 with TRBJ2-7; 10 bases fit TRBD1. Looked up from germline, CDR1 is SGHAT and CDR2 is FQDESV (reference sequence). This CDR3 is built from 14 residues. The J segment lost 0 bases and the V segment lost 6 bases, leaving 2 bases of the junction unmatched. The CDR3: CASSRDRGSYEQYF. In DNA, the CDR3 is TGTGCCAGCAGTCGGGACAGGGGCTCCTACGAGCAGTACTTC.

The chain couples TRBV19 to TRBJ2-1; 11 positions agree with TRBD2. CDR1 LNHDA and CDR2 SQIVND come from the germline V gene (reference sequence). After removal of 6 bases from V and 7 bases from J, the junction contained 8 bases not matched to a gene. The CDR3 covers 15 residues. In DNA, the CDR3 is TGTGCCAGTAGCGACACCGGGACTAGCGGAAATGAGCAGTTCTTC. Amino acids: CASSDTGTSGNEQFF. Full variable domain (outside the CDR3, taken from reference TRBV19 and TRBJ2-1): DGGITQSPKYLFRKEGQNVTLSCEQNLNHDAMYWYRQDPGQGLRLIYYSQIVNDFQKGDIAEGYSVSREKKESFPLTVTSAQKNPTAFYLCASSDTGTSGNEQFFGPGTRLTVL.

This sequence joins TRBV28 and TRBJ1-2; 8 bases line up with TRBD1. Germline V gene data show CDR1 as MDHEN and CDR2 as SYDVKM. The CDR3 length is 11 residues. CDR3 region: CDSTGVYGYTF. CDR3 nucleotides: TGTGACTCGACAGGGGTCTATGGCTACACCTTC.

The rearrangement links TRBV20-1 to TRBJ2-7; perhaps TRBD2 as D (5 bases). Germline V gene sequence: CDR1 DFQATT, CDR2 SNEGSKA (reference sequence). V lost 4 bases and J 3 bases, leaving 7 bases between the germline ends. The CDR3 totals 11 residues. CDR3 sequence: CSATTNYEQYF. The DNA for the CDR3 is TGCAGTGCTACGACTAACTACGAGCAGTACTTC.

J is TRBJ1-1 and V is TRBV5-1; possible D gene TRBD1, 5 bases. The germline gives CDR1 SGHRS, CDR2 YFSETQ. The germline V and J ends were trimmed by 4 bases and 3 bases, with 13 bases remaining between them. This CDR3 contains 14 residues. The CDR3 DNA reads TGCGCCAGCAGCACCGACAGACTGTACACTGAAGCTTTCTTT. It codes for CASSTDRLYTEAFF.

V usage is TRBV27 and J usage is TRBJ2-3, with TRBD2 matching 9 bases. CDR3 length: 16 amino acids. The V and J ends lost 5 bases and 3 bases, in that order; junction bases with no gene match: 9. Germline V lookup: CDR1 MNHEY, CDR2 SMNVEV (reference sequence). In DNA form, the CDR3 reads TGTGCCAGCAGTCCATTAGCGGGAGTCGTGACAGATACGCAGTATTTT. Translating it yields CASSPLAGVVTDTQYF.

The CDR3 sequence: CASSPGERNTIYF. CDR3 in DNA: TGTGCCAGCAGTCCAGGGGAGCGAAACACCATATATTTT. The rearrangement joins TRBV12-3 or TRBV12-4 to TRBJ1-3; D may be TRBD1 (6 bases). This CDR3 spans 13 amino acids. The germline V and J ends were trimmed by 5 bases and 5 bases, with 10 bases remaining between them.